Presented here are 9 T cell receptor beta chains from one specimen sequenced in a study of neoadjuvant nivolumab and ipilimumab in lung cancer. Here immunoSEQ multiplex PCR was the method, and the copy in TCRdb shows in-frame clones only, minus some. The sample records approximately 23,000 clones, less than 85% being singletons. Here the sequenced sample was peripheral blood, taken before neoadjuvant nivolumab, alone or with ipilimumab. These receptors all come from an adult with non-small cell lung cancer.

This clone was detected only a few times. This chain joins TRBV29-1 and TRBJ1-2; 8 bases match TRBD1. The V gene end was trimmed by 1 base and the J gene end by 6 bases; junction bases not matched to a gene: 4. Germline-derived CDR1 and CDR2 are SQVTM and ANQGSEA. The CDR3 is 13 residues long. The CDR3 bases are TGCAGCGTTGAAGGTCGACAGGGGCATGGCTACACCTTC. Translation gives CSVEGRQGHGYTF.

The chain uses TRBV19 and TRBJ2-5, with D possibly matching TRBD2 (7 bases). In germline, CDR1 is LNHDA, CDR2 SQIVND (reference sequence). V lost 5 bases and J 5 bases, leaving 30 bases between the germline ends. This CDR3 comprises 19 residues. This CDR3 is CASSSSVGGLVPQDETQYF. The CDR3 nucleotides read TGTGCCAGTAGTTCCTCGGTCGGGGGGCTGGTTCCACAAGATGAGACCCAGTACTTC.

CDR3: CASSPRLAGEVETQYF. Written as DNA, the CDR3 is TGCGCCAGCAGTCCTAGACTAGCGGGAGAGGTAGAGACCCAGTACTTC. The chain links TRBV5-1 to TRBJ2-5, with 12 positions matching TRBD2. The germline V gene has CDR1 SGHRS and CDR2 YFSETQ. This CDR3 is built from 16 residues. J gave up 4 bases and V 5 bases, and 9 bases lay outside the gene matches.

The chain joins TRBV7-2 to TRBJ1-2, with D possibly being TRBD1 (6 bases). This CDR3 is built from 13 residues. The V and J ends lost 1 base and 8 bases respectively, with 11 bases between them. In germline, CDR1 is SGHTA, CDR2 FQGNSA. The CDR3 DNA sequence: TGTGCCAGCAGCTTAGAACGAGGGACAGGCTACACCTTC. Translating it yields CASSLERGTGYTF.

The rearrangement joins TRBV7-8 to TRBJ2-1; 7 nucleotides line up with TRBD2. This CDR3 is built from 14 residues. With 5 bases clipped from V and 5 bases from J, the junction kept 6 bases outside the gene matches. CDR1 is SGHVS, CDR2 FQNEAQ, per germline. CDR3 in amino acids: CASSPRTRHNEQFF. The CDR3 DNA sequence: TGTGCCAGCAGCCCCAGGACTAGACACAATGAGCAGTTCTTC. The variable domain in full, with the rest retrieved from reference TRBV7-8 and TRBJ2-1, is GAGVSQSPRYKVAKRGQDVALRCDPISGHVSLFWYQQALGQGPEFLTYFQNEAQLDKSGLPSDRFFAERPEGSVSTLKIQRTQQEDSAVYLCASSPRTRHNEQFFGPGTRLTVL.

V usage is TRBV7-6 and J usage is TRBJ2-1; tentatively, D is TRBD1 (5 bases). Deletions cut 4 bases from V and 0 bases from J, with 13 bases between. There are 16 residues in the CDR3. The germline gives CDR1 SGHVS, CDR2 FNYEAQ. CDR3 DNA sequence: TGTGCCAGCAGCTCTAGGGGTGAGAACTCCTACAATGAGCAGTTCTTC. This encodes CASSSRGENSYNEQFF. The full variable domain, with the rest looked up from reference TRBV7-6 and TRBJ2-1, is GAGVSQSPRYKVTKRGQDVALRCDPISGHVSLYWYRQALGQGPEFLTYFNYEAQQDKSGLPNDRFSAERPEGSISTLTIQRTEQRDSAMYRCASSSRGENSYNEQFFGPGTRLTVL.

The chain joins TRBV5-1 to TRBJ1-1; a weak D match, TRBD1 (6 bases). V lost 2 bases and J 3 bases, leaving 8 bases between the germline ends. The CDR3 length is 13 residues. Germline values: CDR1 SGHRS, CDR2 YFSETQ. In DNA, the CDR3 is TGCGCCAGCAGCTTACAGGGCGACACTGAAGCTTTCTTT. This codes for CASSLQGDTEAFF. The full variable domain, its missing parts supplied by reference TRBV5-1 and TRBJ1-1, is KAGVTQTPRYLIKTRGQQVTLSCSPISGHRSVSWYQQTPGQGLQFLFEYFSETQRNKGNFPGRFSGRQFSNSRSEMNVSTLELGDSALYLCASSLQGDTEAFFGQGTRLTVV.

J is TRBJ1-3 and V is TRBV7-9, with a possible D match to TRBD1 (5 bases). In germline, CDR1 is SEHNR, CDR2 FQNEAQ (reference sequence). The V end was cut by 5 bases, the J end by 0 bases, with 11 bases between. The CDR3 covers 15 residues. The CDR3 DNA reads TGTGCCAGCAGCCTGGGGGGTCTCTCTGGAAACACCATATATTTT. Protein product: CASSLGGLSGNTIYF.

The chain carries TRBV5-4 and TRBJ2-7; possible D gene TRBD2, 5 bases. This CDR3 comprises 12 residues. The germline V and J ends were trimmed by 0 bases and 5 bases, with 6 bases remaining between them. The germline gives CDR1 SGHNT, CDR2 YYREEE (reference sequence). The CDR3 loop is CASSLVGDEQYF. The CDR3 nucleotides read TGTGCCAGCAGCTTGGTGGGAGACGAGCAGTACTTC.